The 7 T cell receptor beta chains presented below share a single source sample, sequenced in a study of Ad26.COV2.S vaccination and SARS-CoV-2 variants. Produced via immunoSEQ multiplex PCR; TCRdb's table is partial and in-frame only. The table shows 350,000 to 450,000 clones, with approximately 92% occurring only once. Treatment of the sample: roughly 18 received Ad26.COV2.S at low or high dose, single or two shots; 5 received placebo; per-sample allocation not given. Samples were taken on day 63 after the first vaccine or placebo injection. Sequenced here: peripheral blood, sampled in a trial of Ad26.COV2.S vaccine versus placebo. These receptors came from a person aged 18-65 years who received the Ad26.COV2.S COVID-19 vaccine or a placebo.

This clone has a single count. The chain uses TRBV5-6 and TRBJ1-1, with 10 bases matching TRBD1. CDR1 is SGHDT, CDR2 YYEEEE, per germline. This CDR3 is 16 amino acids long. Trimming at V came to 4 bases and at J to 0 bases, leaving 6 bases not matched to a gene. DNA of the CDR3: TGTGCCAGCAGCCGACAGGGGGCGCGGATGAACACTGAAGCTTTCTTT. It encodes CASSRQGARMNTEAFF.

The V and J genes are TRBV27 and TRBJ1-5; unclear D gene. Looked up from germline, CDR1 is MNHEY and CDR2 is SMNVEV (reference sequence). The CDR3 is made up of 15 amino acids. Deletions cut 3 bases from V and 0 bases from J, with 9 bases between. The chain's CDR3 is CASSFTGYSNQPQHF. As DNA, the CDR3 is TGTGCCAGCAGTTTCACGGGCTATAGCAATCAGCCCCAGCATTTT.

This chain links TRBV6-4 with TRBJ2-3, with 10 bases identical to TRBD1. V shed 2 bases, J shed 4 bases, and the junction held 0 bases outside the gene matches. There are 14 residues in the CDR3. CDR1 is MRHNA and CDR2 is SNTAGT in the germline V gene. The CDR3 DNA follows: TGTGCCAGCAGTGACGGACAGGGGGCAGATACGCAGTATTTT. Translation gives CASSDGQGADTQYF.

The rearrangement links TRBV11-2 to TRBJ2-7, with 10 bases identical to TRBD1. Germline values: CDR1 SGHAT, CDR2 FQNNGV. Trimming cost V 4 bases and J 2 bases; bases outside gene matches: 2. This CDR3 is 14 amino acids long. CDR3 bases: TGTGCCAGCAGCTATGGGACAGGGGCCTACGAGCAGTACTTC. It codes for CASSYGTGAYEQYF.

The chain carries TRBV10-2 and TRBJ2-5; possibly TRBD1 for D (6 bases). Per the germline V gene, CDR1 is WSHSY and CDR2 is SAAADI. Trimming took off 7 bases at V and 5 bases at J, with 8 bases between the two ends. The CDR3 length is 11 residues. The CDR3 DNA follows: TGCGCCAGCACGAGGGGGGAGACCCAGTACTTC. Translation gives CASTRGETQYF.

The V gene is TRBV5-1, the J gene TRBJ2-3; 10 bases are a match to TRBD1. The V gene end was trimmed by 1 base and the J gene end by 2 bases; junction bases not matched to a gene: 1. The CDR3 is 15 residues long. The germline V gene encodes CDR1 SGHRS and CDR2 YFSETQ. CDR3: CASSLRQGATDTQYF. Written as DNA, the CDR3 is TGCGCCAGCAGCTTGAGACAGGGGGCCACAGATACGCAGTATTTT. The full variable domain, rest sourced from reference TRBV5-1 and TRBJ2-3, is KAGVTQTPRYLIKTRGQQVTLSCSPISGHRSVSWYQQTPGQGLQFLFEYFSETQRNKGNFPGRFSGRQFSNSRSEMNVSTLELGDSALYLCASSLRQGATDTQYFGPGTRLTVL.

V and J are TRBV6-6 and TRBJ2-7; D tentatively fits TRBD1 or TRBD2 (5 bases each). V was shortened by 2 bases and J by 4 bases, with 18 bases between the two germline ends. The CDR3 sequence is 16 residues long. The germline V gene has CDR1 MNHNY and CDR2 SVGAGI (reference sequence). The CDR3 DNA sequence: TGTGCCAGCAGTTACACGTTGGGGACCCTCGAGTACGAGCAGTACTTC. Residues: CASSYTLGTLEYEQYF.